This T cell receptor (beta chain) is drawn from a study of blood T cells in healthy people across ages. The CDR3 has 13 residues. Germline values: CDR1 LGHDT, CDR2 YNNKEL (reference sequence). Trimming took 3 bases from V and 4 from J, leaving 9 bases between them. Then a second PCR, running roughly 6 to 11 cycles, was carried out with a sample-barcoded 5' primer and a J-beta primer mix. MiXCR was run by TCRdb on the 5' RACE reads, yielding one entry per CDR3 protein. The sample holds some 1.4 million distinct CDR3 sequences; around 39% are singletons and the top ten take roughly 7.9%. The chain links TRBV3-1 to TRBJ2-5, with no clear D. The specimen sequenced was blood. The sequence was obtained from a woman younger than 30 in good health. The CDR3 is CASSQSRTETQYF. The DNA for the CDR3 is TGTGCCAGCAGCCAGTCCAGGACAGAGACCCAGTACTTC.